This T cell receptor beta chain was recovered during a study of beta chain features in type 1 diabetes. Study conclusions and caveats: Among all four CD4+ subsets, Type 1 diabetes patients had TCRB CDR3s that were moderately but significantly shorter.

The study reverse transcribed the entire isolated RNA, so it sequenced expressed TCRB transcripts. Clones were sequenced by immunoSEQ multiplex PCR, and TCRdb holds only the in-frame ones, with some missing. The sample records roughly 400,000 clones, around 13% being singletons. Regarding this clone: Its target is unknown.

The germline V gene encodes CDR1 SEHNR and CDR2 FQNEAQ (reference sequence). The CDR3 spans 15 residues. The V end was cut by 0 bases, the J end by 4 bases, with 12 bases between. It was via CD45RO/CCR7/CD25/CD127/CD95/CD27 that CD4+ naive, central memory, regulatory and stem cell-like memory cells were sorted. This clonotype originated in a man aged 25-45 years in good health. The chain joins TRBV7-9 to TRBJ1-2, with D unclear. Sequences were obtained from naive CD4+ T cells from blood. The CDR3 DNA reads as TGTGCCAGCAGCTTAGCGCTTACGGGCTTCTATGGCTACACCTTC. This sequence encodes CASSLALTGFYGYTF.